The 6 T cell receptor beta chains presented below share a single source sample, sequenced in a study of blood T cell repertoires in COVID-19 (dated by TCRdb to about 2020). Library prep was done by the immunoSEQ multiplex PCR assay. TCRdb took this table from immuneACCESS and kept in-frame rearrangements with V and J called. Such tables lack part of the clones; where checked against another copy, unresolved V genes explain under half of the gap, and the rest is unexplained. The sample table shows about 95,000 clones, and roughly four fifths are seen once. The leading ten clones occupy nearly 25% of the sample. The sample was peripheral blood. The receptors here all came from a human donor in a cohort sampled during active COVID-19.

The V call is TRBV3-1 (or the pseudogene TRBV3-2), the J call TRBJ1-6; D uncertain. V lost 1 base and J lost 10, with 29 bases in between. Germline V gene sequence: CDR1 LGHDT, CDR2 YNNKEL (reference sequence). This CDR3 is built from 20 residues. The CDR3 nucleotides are TGTGCCAGCAGCCAAGTAATAAATCGGCGATACGACACCGACGACTCACCCCTCCACTTT. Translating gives CASSQVINRRYDTDDSPLHF.

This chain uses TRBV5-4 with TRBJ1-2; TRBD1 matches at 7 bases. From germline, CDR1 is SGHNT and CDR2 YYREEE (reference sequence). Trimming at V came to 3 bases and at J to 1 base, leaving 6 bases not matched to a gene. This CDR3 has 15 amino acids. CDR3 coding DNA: TGTGCCAGCAGCTCGCAGACAGGGATTAACTATGGCTACACCTTC. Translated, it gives CASSSQTGINYGYTF.

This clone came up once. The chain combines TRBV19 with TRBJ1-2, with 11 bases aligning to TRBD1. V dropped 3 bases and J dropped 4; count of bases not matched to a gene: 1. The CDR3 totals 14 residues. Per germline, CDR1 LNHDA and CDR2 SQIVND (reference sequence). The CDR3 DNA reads TGTGCCAGTAGTATCGGGACAGGGGGCTATGGCTACACCTTC. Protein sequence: CASSIGTGGYGYTF.

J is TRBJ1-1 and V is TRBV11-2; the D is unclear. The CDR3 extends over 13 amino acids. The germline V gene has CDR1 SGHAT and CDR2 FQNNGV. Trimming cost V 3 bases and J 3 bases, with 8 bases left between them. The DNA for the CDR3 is TGTGCCAGCAGCTTGGCCCTCTACACTGAAGCTTTCTTT. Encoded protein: CASSLALYTEAFF.

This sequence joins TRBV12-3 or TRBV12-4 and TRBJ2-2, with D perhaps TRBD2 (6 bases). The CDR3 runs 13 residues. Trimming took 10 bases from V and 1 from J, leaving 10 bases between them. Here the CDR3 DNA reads TGTGCCACCGGGAGAGGGAACACCGGGGAGCTGTTTTTT. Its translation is CATGRGNTGELFF.

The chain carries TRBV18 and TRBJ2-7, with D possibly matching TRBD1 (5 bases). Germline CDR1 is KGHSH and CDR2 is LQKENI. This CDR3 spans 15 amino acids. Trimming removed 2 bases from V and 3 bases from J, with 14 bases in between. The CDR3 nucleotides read TGTGCCAGCTCACCAATAGGGGCCCCAAACTACGAGCAGTACTTC. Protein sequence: CASSPIGAPNYEQYF.